This T cell receptor (beta chain) originates from a study of blood T cell repertoires in COVID-19. Study-level background: Italy, Spain and the United States were the sources of the convalescent and acute COVID-19 samples. The cDNA or gDNA used as material had been derived from T cells, B-cell-depleted T cells, or PBMCs.

Deletions cut 5 bases from V and 1 base from J, with 12 bases between. The CDR3 spans 14 residues. The germline CDR1 and CDR2 sequences are SGHTA and FQGNSA. Study processing details: Reference gene primer amplification yielded estimated nucleated cell counts. Method: immunoSEQ multiplex PCR; TCRdb's copy keeps in-frame clones and lacks some. Clone size and V and J calls were adopted from that table, with D and trimming inferred from the DNA. In the table there are approximately 38,000 clones, over 80% of which are singletons. This chain joins TRBV7-2 and TRBJ2-7; possible D gene TRBD1, 5 bases. Sequencing was done on a sample of peripheral blood. The TCR originated in a human donor in a cohort sampled during active COVID-19. Written as DNA, the CDR3 is TGTGCCAGCAGCCCCCTGGGGCGGTCCTACGAGCAGTACTTC. Amino acids: CASSPLGRSYEQYF. The complete variable domain, with remaining parts taken from reference TRBV7-2 and TRBJ2-7, reads GAGVSQSPSNKVTEKGKDVELRCDPISGHTALYWYRQSLGQGLEFLIYFQGNSAPDKSGLPSDRFSAERTGGSVSTLTIQRTQQEDSAVYLCASSPLGRSYEQYFGPGTRLTVT.